This TCR beta chain appears in the sequencing data of a study of tumor-infiltrating lymphocytes in primary liver carcinoma. Study overall: Sequenced samples came back with roughly 3.5 to 7.5 million productive TCRbeta reads, and the counts looked alike across tissue types.

Study-wide results and limits: No more than about 8-24% of top clones could be seen in all five tumor regions. Tumor-adjacent and tumor-blood pairs showed less overlap than tumor region pairs.

The CDR3 extends over 14 amino acids. Germline V lookup: CDR1 SGHAT, CDR2 FQDESV (reference sequence). V trimming: 1 base; J trimming: 13 bases; junction bases outside the gene matches: 10. Comments on this clonotype: Its antigen is unknown.

Scientists recovered RNA and DNA together from around 20-30 mg of unsorted bulk tissue. The patients carried chronic HBV infection and had received no treatment. Researchers generated TCR beta cDNA from 500 to 600 ng of total RNA, relying on a constant-region primer. TCR beta libraries came from three nested multiplex PCR rounds using slightly modified ARM-PCR. Each of the first two PCR rounds ran roughly 9 cycles with TRBV1-TRBV30 forward and C-beta reverse primers. TCRdb itself ran the multiplex PCR reads through MiXCR, one entry per CDR3 protein. The table lists about 130,000 distinct CDR3 sequences, 55% to 75% of them singletons.

This receptor was taken from a woman aged 55-70 years with primary liver carcinoma and hepatitis B virus infection. This chain joins TRBV11-1 and TRBJ2-1, with 7 bases that match TRBD2. Sequenced material: liver tumor tissue from sampling region 3. Subset of the sample: tumor region T3, left-lateral pole. The CDR3, as DNA: TGTGCCAGCAGCTTAGATGGGGGGGGGAAAAGACAGTTCTTC. Translated, it gives CASSLDGGGKRQFF.